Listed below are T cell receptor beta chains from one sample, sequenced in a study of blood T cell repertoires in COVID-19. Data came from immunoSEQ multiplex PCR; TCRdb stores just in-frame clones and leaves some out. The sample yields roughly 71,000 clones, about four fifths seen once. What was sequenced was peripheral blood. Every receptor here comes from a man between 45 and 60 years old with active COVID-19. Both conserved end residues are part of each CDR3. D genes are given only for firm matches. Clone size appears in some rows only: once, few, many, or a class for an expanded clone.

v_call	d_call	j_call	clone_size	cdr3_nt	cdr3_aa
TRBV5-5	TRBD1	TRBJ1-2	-	TGTGCCAGCAGCGGGACAGGGTATGGCTACACCTTC	CASSGTGYGYTF
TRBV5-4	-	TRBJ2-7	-	TGTGCCAGCAGCCAACGGGGGGCCCTCCTGAGCGAGCAGTACTTC	CASSQRGALLSEQYF
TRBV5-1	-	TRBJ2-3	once	TGCGCCAGCAGCTTGGTCTTCACAGATACGCAGTATTTT	CASSLVFTDTQYF
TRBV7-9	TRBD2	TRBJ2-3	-	TGTGCCAGCAGCTTTAGCGGGGGACGCACAGATACGCAGTATTTT	CASSFSGGRTDTQYF
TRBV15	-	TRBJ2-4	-	TGTGCCACCAGTCAAGCCAAAAACATTCAGTACTTC	CATSQAKNIQYF
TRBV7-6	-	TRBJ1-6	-	TGTGCCAGCAGCATAACAGAGAGCTCCTATAATTCACCCCTCCACTTT	CASSITESSYNSPLHF
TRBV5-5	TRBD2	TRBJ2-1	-	TGTGCCAGCAGCCCACGGGGACTAGGATTCGGTGAGCAGTTCTTC	CASSPRGLGFGEQFF
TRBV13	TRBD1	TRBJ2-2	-	TGTGCCAGCAGCTTAGGGACAGGGGGAGCGCTGTTTTTT	CASSLGTGGALFF
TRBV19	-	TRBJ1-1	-	TGTGCCAGTAGTATACAGATGAACACTGAAGCTTTCTTT	CASSIQMNTEAFF
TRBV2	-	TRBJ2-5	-	TGTGCCAGCACCCCCAGTCCTGGGTTAGGGGCAGGGGAGACCCAGTACTTC	CASTPSPGLGAGETQYF
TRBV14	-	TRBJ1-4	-	TGTGCCAGCAGCCAAGAAAGCGGCAGAGGGGGAAAACTGTTTTTT	CASSQESGRGGKLFF
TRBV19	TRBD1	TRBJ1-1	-	TGTGCCAGTAGGGAGACAGGGGGTTCATGGACTGAAGCTTTCTTT	CASRETGGSWTEAFF
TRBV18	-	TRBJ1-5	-	TGTGCCAGCTCACCACTCGCGGGGGGGGTTCAGCCCCAGCATTTT	CASSPLAGGVQPQHF
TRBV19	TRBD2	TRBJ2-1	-	TGTGCCAGTAGTATAGCGGGAGGAGCCTACAATGAGCAGTTCTTC	CASSIAGGAYNEQFF
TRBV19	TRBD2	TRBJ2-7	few	TGTGCCAGTAGTATCGGGGCTAGCGGGAGACGTCTGGGGGAGCAGTACTTC	CASSIGASGRRLGEQYF
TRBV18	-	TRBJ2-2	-	TGTGCCAGCTCACCGGAGCGCGGCGGGGAGCTGTTTTTT	CASSPERGGELFF
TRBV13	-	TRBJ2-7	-	TGTGCCAGCAGCTCGCCGGGATCTTCCTACGAGCAGTACTTC	CASSSPGSSYEQYF
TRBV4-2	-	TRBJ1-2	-	TGTGCCAGCAGCCAGGAAGACACCTTCTATGGCTACACCTTC	CASSQEDTFYGYTF
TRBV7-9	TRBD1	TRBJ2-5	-	TGTGCCAGCAGCGGACGGGACAGGGGGAAAGAGACCCAGTACTTC	CASSGRDRGKETQYF
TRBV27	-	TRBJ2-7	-	TGTGCCAGCAGTTCCCCTGGGACAAACTACGAGCAGTACTTC	CASSSPGTNYEQYF
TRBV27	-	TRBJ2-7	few	TGTGCCAGCAGTTTCGGGAACAGACCGCACAGGGTGGGCGAGCAGTACTTC	CASSFGNRPHRVGEQYF
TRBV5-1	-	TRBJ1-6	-	TGCGCCAGCAGCTTGGCTCAAGGGGATTCACCCCTCCACTTT	CASSLAQGDSPLHF
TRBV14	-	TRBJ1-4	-	TGTGCCAGCAGCCTCCTACAGGGTAGGGGTGAAAAACTGTTTTTT	CASSLLQGRGEKLFF
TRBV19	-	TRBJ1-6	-	TGTGCCAGTAGTTTCACAGGGATTGCAGCCCTCCACTTT	CASSFTGIAALHF
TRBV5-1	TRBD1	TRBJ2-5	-	TGCGCCAGCAGCTTGACGGACAGGGCTTGGGAGACCCAGTACTTC	CASSLTDRAWETQYF
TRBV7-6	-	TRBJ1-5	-	TGTGCCAGCAGCTCAACAGGGTGGGGGAATCAGCCCCAGCATTTT	CASSSTGWGNQPQHF
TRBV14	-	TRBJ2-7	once	TGTGCCAGCAGCCAAGGTCCGGGTCCCGTCTCCTACGAGCAGTACTTC	CASSQGPGPVSYEQYF
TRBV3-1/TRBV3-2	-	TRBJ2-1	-	TGTGCCAGCAGCCAAGCGGGGGAAGGGTTCTTC	CASSQAGEGFF
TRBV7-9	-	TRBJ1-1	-	TGTGCCGCTAGCAAGGGGGGGAATACTGAAGCTTTCTTT	CAASKGGNTEAFF
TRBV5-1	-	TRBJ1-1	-	TGCGCCAGCAGCGGGATTGGGAGAGAGACTATGAACACTGAAGCTTTCTTT	CASSGIGRETMNTEAFF
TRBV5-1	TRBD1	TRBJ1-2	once	TGCGCCAGCAGCTTACAGGGGCCCCTTAACTATGGCTACACCTTC	CASSLQGPLNYGYTF